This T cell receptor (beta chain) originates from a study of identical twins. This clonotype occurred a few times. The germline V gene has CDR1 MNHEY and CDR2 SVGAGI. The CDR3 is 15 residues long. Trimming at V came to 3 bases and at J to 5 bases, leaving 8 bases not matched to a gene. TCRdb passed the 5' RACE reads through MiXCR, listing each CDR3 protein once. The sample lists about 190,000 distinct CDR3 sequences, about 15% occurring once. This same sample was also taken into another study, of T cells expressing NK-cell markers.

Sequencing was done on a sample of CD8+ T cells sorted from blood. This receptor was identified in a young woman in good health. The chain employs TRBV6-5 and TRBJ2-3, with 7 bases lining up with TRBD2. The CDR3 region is CASSYGTTELDTQYF. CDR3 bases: TGTGCCAGCAGTTATGGGACTACAGAATTAGATACGCAGTATTTT.